The entry below describes one T cell receptor beta chain. Antigen: not known. The source of the sample is a study of neoadjuvant nivolumab and ipilimumab in lung cancer. Findings of the study overall: Compared with tumor-adjacent uninvolved lung, resected tumors showed greater richness and clonality.

Germline lookup yields CDR1 MNHNS and CDR2 SASEGT. The CDR3 is 14 amino acids. Trimming removed 3 bases from V and 0 bases from J, with 9 bases in between. Profiling relied on immunoSEQ multiplex PCR, and the TCRdb table lists in-frame clones only, not all of them. The table includes roughly 8,600 clones, over 75% detected once. This TCR was recovered from an adult with non-small cell lung cancer. Material: tumor tissue, obtained after neoadjuvant nivolumab, alone or with ipilimumab, at or shortly before surgery. The chain is built from TRBV6-1 and TRBJ2-7; perhaps TRBD2 as D (6 bases). The CDR3 bases are TGTGCCAGCAGTGATAAGGGACTCTCCTACGAGCAGTACTTC. As protein: CASSDKGLSYEQYF.